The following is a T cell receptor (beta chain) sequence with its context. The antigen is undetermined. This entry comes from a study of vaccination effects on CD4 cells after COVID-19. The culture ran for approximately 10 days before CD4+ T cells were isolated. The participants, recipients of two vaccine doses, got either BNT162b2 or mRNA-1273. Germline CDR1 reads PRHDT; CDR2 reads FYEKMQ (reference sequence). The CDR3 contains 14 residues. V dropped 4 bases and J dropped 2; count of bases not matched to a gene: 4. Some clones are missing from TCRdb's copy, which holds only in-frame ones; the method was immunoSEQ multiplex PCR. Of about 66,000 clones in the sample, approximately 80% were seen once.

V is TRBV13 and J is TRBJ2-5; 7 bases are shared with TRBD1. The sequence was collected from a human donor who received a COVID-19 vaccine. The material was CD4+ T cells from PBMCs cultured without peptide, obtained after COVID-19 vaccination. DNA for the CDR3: TGTGCCAGCAGCTCCGGGACAGTACAAGAGACCCAGTACTTC. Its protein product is CASSSGTVQETQYF.